The TCR beta chain described here comes from a study of blood T cell repertoires in COVID-19. Background on the study: Sites in the United States, Italy and Spain provided acute and convalescent COVID-19 samples.

This CDR3 has 16 amino acids. J lost 1 base, V lost 5 bases, and 3 bases had no gene match. Germline V gene data show CDR1 as SSHAT and CDR2 as FNYEAQ (reference sequence). TCRdb's copy holds only in-frame clones and misses some; the assay was immunoSEQ multiplex PCR. This sample has about 150,000 clones; over 65% occur once, and the top ten carry 6%. Participants spanned ages 18 to 89 years and resided in about 25 US areas. Cohort allocation depended upon clinical history that participants reported. This TCR came from a woman aged 45-60 years who had recovered from COVID-19. The sample consisted of PBMCs or T cells enriched from blood (not recorded which). The chain couples TRBV7-7 to TRBJ2-3, with 13 bases that match TRBD2. The CDR3, as DNA: TGTGCCAGCAGCGTAGGACTAGCGGGGGGCACAGATACGCAGTATTTT. Protein sequence: CASSVGLAGGTDTQYF.